This TCR beta chain was identified during a study of blood T cell repertoires in COVID-19. The wider study: Whether acute or convalescent, the COVID-19 samples came from the United States, Italy and Spain. In each case, the material was cDNA or gDNA derived from T cells, B-cell-depleted T cells, or PBMCs.

The CDR3 extends over 15 amino acids. Germline CDR1 and CDR2: LGHNA and YSLEER. Trimming removed 1 base from V and 6 bases from J, with 12 bases in between. It was during active infection that Seattle patients were enrolled and then longitudinally followed. Original handling: Nucleated cell counts were estimated from reference gene primer amplification. Repertoires were generated with immunoSEQ multiplex PCR, while TCRdb's copy carries only in-frame clones and drops some. That table furnishes V, J and clone size, whereas the DNA furnished D and trimming. The repertoire holds fewer than 200,000 clones, approximately 91% seen once, with around 5.1% in the top ten.

This receptor was obtained from a man younger than 35 with COVID-19, enrolled during active disease. V is TRBV4-3 and J is TRBJ2-2, with a possible D match to TRBD1 (6 bases). What was sequenced was peripheral blood. The CDR3 protein is CASSQVQGGAGELFF. The CDR3, as DNA: TGCGCCAGCAGCCAAGTACAGGGTGGGGCCGGGGAGCTGTTTTTT.